Below, 2 T cell receptor beta chains from the same sample are listed, as sequenced in a study of OX40 agonist ivuxolimab in advanced cancers. Sequencing used immunoSEQ multiplex PCR; TCRdb keeps in-frame clones, though not all of them. The sample yields some 25,000 clones, over 80% seen once. Sequenced material: CD4+ or CD8+ T cells sorted from blood, taken in a trial of the OX40 agonist ivuxolimab. These receptors originate from an adult with an advanced solid tumor such as melanoma, head and neck, liver or kidney cancer.

CDR3 sequence reads: CASSNSETQYF. CDR3 in DNA: TGTGCCAGTTCAAACTCAGAGACCCAGTACTTC. The gene calls are TRBV19 and TRBJ2-5, with unresolved D. CDR1 and CDR2 (germline): LNHDA, SQIVND (reference sequence). The length of the CDR3 is 11 residues. Trimming pared 8 bases from V and 4 bases from J, leaving 8 bases between.

The rearrangement links TRBV11-2 to TRBJ2-7; 8 bases fit TRBD1. Germline CDR1 reads SGHAT; CDR2 reads FQNNGV. The CDR3 consists of 13 residues. V dropped 8 bases and J dropped 4; count of bases not matched to a gene: 7. The CDR3 loop reads CASGGQEQYEQYF. The CDR3 region has the DNA TGTGCCAGCGGGGGACAGGAGCAATACGAGCAGTACTTC.